The count of the clone carrying this T cell receptor (beta chain) is one. This sample stems from a study of blood T cell repertoires in COVID-19. TCRdb's table, derived via immunoSEQ multiplex PCR, lists solely in-frame clones and lacks some. This table has about 120,000 clones, around 86% appearing once. The germline gives CDR1 SNHLY, CDR2 FYNNEI. The CDR3 length is 14 residues. Trimming removed 8 bases at V and 0 bases at J, with 14 bases between. Sequencing was carried out using peripheral blood. This clonotype originated in a man aged 35-49 years with acute or convalescent COVID-19. The chain employs TRBV2 and TRBJ2-7; TRBD2 might be the D (6 bases). The CDR3 nucleotides read TGTGCCAGCCGCAACGGAGGGAGCTCCTACGAGCAGTACTTC. Translation gives CASRNGGSSYEQYF.